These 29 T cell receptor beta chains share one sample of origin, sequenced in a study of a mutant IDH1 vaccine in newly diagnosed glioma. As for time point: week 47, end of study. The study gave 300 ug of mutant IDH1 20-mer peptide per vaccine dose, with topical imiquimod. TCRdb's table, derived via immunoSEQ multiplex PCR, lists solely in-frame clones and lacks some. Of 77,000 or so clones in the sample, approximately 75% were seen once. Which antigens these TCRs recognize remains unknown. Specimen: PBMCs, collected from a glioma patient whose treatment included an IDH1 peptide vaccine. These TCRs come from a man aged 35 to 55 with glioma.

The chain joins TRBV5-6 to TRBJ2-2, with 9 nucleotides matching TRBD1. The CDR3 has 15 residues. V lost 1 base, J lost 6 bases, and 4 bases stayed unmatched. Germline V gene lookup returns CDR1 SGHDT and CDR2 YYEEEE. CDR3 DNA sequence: TGTGCCAGCAGCTTGTTTACAGGGGGCCCCGGGGAGCTGTTTTTT. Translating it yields CASSLFTGGPGELFF.

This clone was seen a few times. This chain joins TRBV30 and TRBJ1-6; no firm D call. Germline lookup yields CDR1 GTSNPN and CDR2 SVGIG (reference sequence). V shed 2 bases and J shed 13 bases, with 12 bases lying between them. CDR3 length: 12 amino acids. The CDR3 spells CAWSRTRGPLHF. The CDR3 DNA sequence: TGTGCCTGGAGTCGGACGCGCGGGCCCCTCCACTTT.

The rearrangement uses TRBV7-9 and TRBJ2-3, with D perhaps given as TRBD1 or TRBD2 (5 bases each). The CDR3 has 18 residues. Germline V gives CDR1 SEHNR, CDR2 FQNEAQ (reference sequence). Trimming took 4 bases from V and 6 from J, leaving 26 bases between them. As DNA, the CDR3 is TGTGCCAGCAGCTCCGAGTCCGGGGCGTTTTGGGTTTCGGATACGCAGTATTTT. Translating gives CASSSESGAFWVSDTQYF.

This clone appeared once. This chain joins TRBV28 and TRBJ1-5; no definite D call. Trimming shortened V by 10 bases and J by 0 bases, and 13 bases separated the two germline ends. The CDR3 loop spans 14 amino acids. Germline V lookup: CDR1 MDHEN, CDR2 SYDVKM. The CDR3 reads CATKSTGSNQPQHF. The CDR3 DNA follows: TGTGCCACCAAATCGACTGGTAGCAATCAGCCCCAGCATTTT.

The CDR3: CASSRDVLSGNTIYF. DNA for the CDR3: TGTGCCAGCTCACGGGACGTTCTCTCTGGAAACACCATATATTTT. The genes are TRBV18 and TRBJ1-3; D is perhaps TRBD1 (5 bases). The CDR3 is 15 amino acids. Deletions cut 4 bases from V and 0 bases from J, with 10 bases between. Per the germline V gene, CDR1 is KGHSH and CDR2 is LQKENI.

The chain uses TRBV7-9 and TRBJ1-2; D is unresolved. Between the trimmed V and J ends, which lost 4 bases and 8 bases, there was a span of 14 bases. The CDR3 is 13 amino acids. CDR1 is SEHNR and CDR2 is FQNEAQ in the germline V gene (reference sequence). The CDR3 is CASSSTDAGGYTF. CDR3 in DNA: TGTGCCAGCAGCTCCACTGACGCAGGAGGCTACACCTTC.

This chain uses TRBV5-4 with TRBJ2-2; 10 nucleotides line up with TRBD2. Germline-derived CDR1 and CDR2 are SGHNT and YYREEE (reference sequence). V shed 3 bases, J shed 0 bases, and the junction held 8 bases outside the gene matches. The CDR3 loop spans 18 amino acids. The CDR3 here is CASSSAQREGSNTGELFF. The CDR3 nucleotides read TGTGCCAGCAGCTCCGCCCAGCGGGAGGGCTCGAACACCGGGGAGCTGTTTTTT.

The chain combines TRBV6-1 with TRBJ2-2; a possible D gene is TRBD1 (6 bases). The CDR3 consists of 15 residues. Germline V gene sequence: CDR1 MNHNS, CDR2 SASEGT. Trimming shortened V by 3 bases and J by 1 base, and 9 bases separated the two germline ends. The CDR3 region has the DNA TGTGCCAGCAGTGAGCAGGGGCTGAACACCGGGGAGCTGTTTTTT. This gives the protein CASSEQGLNTGELFF.

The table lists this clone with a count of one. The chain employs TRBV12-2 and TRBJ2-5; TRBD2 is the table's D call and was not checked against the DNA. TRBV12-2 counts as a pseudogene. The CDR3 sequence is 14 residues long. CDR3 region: CASRHQRKQETQYF. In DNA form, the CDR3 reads TGTGCAAGTCGCCATCAGAGGAAGCAAGAGACCCAGTACTTC.

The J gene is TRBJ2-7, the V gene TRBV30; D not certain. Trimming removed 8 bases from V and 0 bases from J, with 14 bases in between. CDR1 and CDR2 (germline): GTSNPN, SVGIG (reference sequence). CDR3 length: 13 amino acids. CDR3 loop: CARIRLSSYEQYF. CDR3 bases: TGTGCCCGGATCAGGTTGAGCTCCTACGAGCAGTACTTC.

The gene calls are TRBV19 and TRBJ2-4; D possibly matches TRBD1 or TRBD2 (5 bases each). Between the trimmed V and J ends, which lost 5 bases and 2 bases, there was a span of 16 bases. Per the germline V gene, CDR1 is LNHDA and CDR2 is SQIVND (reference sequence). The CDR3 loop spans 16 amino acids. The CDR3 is CASSSPRDVTKNIQYF. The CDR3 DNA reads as TGTGCCAGTAGTTCACCTCGGGACGTCACCAAAAACATTCAGTACTTC.

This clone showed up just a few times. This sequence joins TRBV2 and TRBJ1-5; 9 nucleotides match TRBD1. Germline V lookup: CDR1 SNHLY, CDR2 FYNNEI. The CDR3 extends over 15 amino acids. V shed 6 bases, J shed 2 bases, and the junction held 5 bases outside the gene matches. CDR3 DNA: TGTGCCAGCAGACCGGGACAGGGAGGCAATCAGCCCCAGCATTTT. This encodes CASRPGQGGNQPQHF. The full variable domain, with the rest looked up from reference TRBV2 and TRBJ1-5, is EPEVTQTPSHQVTQMGQEVILRCVPISNHLYFYWYRQILGQKVEFLVSFYNNEISEKSEIFDDQFSVERPDGSNFTLKIRSTKLEDSAMYFCASRPGQGGNQPQHFGDGTRLSIL.

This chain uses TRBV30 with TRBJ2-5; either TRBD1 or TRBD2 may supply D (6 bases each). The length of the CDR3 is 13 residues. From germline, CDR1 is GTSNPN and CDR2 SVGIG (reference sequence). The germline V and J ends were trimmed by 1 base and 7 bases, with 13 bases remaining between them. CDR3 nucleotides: TGTGCCTGGAGTGGAACTAAGGGGGGGACCCAGTACTTC. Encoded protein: CAWSGTKGGTQYF.

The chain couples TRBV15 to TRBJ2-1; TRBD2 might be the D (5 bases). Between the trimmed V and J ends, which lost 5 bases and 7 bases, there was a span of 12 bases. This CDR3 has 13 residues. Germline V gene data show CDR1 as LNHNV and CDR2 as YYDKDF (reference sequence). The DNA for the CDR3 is TGTGCCACCAGCCTCTACGGACTGAATGAGCAGTTCTTC. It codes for CATSLYGLNEQFF.

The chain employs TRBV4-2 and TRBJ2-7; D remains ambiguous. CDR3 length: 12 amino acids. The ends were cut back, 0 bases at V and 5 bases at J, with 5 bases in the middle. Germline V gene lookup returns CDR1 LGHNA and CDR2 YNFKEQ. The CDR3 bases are TGTGCCAGCAGCCAAGATAACGACGAGCAGTACTTC. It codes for CASSQDNDEQYF.

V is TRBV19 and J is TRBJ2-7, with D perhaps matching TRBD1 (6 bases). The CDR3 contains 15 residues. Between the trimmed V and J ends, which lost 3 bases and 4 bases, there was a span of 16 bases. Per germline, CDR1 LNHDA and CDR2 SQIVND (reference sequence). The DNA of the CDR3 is TGTGCCAGTAGTATCTCACCCGGGACACTTTACGAGCAGTACTTC. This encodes CASSISPGTLYEQYF.

CDR3 in DNA: TGTGCCAGCAGCCGATTCTCTGGAAACACCATATATTTT. Residues: CASSRFSGNTIYF. This chain links TRBV6-5 with TRBJ1-3, with no clear D. CDR1 is MNHEY, CDR2 SVGAGI, per germline. V was pared by 6 bases and J by 0 bases, with 6 bases between. The CDR3 contains 13 residues.

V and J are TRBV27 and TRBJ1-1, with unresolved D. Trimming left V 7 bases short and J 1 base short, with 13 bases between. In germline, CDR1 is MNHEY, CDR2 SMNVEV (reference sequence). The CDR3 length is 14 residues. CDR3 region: CASMEWSGNTEAFF. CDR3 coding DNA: TGTGCCAGCATGGAATGGTCAGGGAACACTGAAGCTTTCTTT.

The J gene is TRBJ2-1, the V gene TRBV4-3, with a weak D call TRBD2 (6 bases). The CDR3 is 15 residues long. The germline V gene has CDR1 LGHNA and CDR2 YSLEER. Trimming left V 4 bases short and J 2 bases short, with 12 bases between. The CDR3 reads CASSLTRGTYNEQFF. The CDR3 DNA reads TGCGCCAGCAGCCTAACCCGGGGGACCTACAATGAGCAGTTCTTC.

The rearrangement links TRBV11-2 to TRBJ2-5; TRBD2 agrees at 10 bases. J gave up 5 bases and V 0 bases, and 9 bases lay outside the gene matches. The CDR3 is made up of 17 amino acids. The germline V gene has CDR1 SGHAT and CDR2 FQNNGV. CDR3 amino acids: CASSLDSVAGGMETQYF. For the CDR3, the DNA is TGTGCCAGCAGCTTAGATTCGGTAGCGGGAGGTATGGAGACCCAGTACTTC.

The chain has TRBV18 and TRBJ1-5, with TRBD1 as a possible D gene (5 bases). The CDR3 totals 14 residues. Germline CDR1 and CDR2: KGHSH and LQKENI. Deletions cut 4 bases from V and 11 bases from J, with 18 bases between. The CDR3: CASSLGTLGAAQHF. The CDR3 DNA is TGTGCCAGCTCACTCGGGACTCTCGGCGCGGCCCAGCATTTT.

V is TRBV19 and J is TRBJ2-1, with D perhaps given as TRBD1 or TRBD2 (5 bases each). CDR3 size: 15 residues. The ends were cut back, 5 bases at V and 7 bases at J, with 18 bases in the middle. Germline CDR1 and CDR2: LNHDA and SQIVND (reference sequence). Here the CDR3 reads CASSVGKGPLNEQFF. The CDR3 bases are TGTGCCAGTAGTGTCGGGAAGGGGCCCTTGAATGAGCAGTTCTTC.

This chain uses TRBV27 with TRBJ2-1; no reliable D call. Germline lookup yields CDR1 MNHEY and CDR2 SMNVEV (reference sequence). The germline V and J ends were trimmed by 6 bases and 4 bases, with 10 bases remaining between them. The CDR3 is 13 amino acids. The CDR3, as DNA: TGTGCCAGCAGCAGACCGGGTTACAATGAGCAGTTCTTC. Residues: CASSRPGYNEQFF.

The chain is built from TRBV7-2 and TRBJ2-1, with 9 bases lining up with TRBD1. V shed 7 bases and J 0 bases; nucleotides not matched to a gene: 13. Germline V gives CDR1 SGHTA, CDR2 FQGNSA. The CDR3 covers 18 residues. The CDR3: CASTKQGAQPSSYNEQFF. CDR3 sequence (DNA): TGTGCCAGCACCAAACAGGGGGCGCAACCTTCCTCCTACAATGAGCAGTTCTTC.

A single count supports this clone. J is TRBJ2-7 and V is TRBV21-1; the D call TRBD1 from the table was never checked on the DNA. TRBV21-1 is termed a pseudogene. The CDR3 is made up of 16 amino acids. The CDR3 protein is CASSKDRRPEPYEQYF. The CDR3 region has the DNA TGTGCCAGCAGCAAAGACAGGCGGCCCGAACCCTACGAGCAGTACTTC.

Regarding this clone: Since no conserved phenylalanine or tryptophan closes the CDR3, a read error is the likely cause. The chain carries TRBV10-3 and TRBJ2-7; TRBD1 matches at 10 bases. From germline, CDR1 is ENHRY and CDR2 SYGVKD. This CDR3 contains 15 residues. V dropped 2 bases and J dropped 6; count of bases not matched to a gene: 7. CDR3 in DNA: TGTGCCATCAGTGAGCCCGCGGGACAGGGGAGCGAGCAGTACCTC. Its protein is CAISEPAGQGSEQYL.

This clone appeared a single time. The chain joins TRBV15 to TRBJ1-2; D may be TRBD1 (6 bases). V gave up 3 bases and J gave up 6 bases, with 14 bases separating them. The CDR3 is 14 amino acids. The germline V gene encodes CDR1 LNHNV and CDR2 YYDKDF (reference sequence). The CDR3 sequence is CATSRGDTGNGYTF. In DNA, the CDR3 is TGTGCCACCAGCAGGGGGGACACAGGGAATGGCTACACCTTC.

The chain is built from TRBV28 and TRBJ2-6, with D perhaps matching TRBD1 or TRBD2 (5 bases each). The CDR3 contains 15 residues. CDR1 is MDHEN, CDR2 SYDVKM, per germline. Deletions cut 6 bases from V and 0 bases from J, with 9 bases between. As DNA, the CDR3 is TGTGCCAGCAGCACAGGACTCTCTGGGGCCAACGTCCTGACTTTC. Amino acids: CASSTGLSGANVLTF.

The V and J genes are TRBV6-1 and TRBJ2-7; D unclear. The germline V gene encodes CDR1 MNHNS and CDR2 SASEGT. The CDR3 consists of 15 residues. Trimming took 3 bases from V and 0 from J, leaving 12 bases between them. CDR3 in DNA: TGTGCCAGCAGTGAGGGAAGGGTAAGCTCCTACGAGCAGTACTTC. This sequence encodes CASSEGRVSSYEQYF.